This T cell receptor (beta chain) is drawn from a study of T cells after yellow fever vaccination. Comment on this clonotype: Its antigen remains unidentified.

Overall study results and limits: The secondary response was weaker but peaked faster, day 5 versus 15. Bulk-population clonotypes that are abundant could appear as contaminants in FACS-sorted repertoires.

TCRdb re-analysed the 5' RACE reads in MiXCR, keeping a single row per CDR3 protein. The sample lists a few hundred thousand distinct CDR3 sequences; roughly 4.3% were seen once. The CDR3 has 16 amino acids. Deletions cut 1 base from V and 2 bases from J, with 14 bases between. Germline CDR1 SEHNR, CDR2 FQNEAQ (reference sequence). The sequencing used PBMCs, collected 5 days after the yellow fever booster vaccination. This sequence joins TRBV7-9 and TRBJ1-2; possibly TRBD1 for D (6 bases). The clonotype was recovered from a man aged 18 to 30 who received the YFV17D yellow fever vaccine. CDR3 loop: CASSLGPRTENYGYTF. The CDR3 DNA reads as TGTGCCAGCAGCTTAGGGCCCCGGACAGAAAACTATGGCTACACCTTC.